Below, 9 T cell receptor beta chains from the same sample are listed, as sequenced in a study of identical twins. One entry per CDR3 protein, called by TCRdb with MiXCR from the 5' RACE reads. This repertoire shows 500,000 or so distinct CDR3 sequences, 20% to 25% found once; its top ten account for around 0.9%. The data also belong to a second study, concerning T cells expressing NK-cell markers.

The sample consisted of CD4+ T cells sorted from blood. These receptors all come from a young woman in good health.

The rearrangement uses TRBV6-4 and TRBJ1-2, with 10 bases lining up with TRBD1. V lost 7 bases and J lost 3; bases outside the gene matches: 5. Germline V CDR1 and CDR2: MRHNA, SNTAGT. The CDR3 has 14 residues. This CDR3 is CASNSGTGDYGYTF. DNA of the CDR3: TGTGCCAGCAATTCAGGGACAGGGGACTATGGCTACACCTTC.

In this sample, this clonotype turned up a few times. This chain uses TRBV7-9 with TRBJ2-5; TRBD2 agrees at 8 bases. The V gene end was trimmed by 4 bases and the J gene end by 5 bases; junction bases not matched to a gene: 6. The CDR3 spans 14 residues. Germline CDR1 SEHNR, CDR2 FQNEAQ (reference sequence). The CDR3 sequence is CASSSGREGETQYF. Written as DNA, the CDR3 is TGTGCCAGCAGCTCCGGACGGGAGGGGGAGACCCAGTACTTC. The full variable domain, in which reference TRBV7-9 and TRBJ2-5 provide the parts outside the CDR3, is DTGVSQNPRHKITKRGQNVTFRCDPISEHNRLYWYRQTLGQGPEFLTYFQNEAQLEKSRLLSDRFSAERPKGSFSTLEIQRTEQGDSAMYLCASSSGREGETQYFGPGTRLLVL.

This clonotype showed up just a few times. The chain links TRBV4-2 to TRBJ1-6; 9 bases agree with TRBD1. There are 16 residues in the CDR3. V shed 1 base and J 8 bases; nucleotides not matched to a gene: 6. Germline values: CDR1 LGHNA, CDR2 YNFKEQ. The CDR3 DNA is TGTGCCAGCAGCCAAGGGACAGGGGATACCCATTCACCCCTCCACTTT. This sequence encodes CASSQGTGDTHSPLHF.

This clonotype was observed many times. V and J are TRBV20-1 and TRBJ2-1, with a possible D match to TRBD1 (6 bases). The V end was cut by 1 base, the J end by 7 bases, with 14 bases between. CDR3 size: 14 residues. Germline V lookup: CDR1 DFQATT, CDR2 SNEGSKA (reference sequence). The CDR3 reads CSARGINRENEQFF. Here the CDR3 DNA reads TGCAGTGCTAGAGGGATAAACAGGGAAAATGAGCAGTTCTTC.

The gene calls are TRBV5-1 and TRBJ2-3; D possibly uses TRBD1 or TRBD2 (5 bases each). Trimming took 5 bases from V and 10 from J, leaving 20 bases between them. Germline lookup yields CDR1 SGHRS and CDR2 YFSETQ. The CDR3 is made up of 14 amino acids. CDR3 sequence reads: CASSPSPGPQAQYF. The CDR3 DNA follows: TGCGCCAGCAGTCCCTCTCCGGGGCCTCAGGCGCAGTATTTT.

The chain uses TRBV4-3 and TRBJ2-3, with 11 bases matching TRBD2. V shed 0 bases and J 1 base; nucleotides not matched to a gene: 6. CDR3 length: 18 amino acids. CDR1 is LGHNA and CDR2 is YSLEER in the germline V gene. CDR3 residues: CASSQETSGSWGTDTQYF. For the CDR3, the DNA is TGCGCCAGCAGCCAAGAAACTAGCGGGAGTTGGGGCACAGATACGCAGTATTTT.

This clonotype occurred a few times. V gene TRBV29-1 combines with J gene TRBJ1-2; D gene uncertain. The V gene's germline CDR1 is SQVTM and CDR2 ANQGSEA. The CDR3 has 12 residues. Trimming took off 4 bases at V and 4 bases at J, with 10 bases between the two ends. Here the CDR3 DNA reads TGCAGCGTTGGGTTGGTGACCTATGGCTACACCTTC. It encodes CSVGLVTYGYTF.

The chain joins TRBV12-3 or TRBV12-4 to TRBJ1-1; D not resolved. The V gene lost 6 bases and the J gene lost 1 base, with 9 bases spanning the gap. This CDR3 has 13 amino acids. The CDR3 nucleotides are TGTGCCAGCAGGCGGATACAGAACACTGAAGCTTTCTTT. Its protein product is CASRRIQNTEAFF.

The chain has TRBV7-2 and TRBJ1-3; weak D call: TRBD1 (6 bases). The CDR3 covers 16 residues. Between the trimmed V and J ends, which lost 0 bases and 2 bases, there was a span of 11 bases. Germline-derived CDR1 and CDR2 are SGHTA and FQGNSA. Written as DNA, the CDR3 is TGTGCCAGCAGCTTAGCGCAGGGGTCTCCTGGAAACACCATATATTTT. Translated, it gives CASSLAQGSPGNTIYF.